The T cell receptor beta chain described here comes from a study of blood T cell repertoires in COVID-19. The ends lost 3 bases at V and 2 bases at J; junction bases unmatched: 8. Per germline, CDR1 SQVTM and CDR2 ANQGSEA. The CDR3 runs to 16 residues. Methods used by the authors: Estimation of nucleated cell counts relied on the amplification of reference gene primers. Sequencing was performed with immunoSEQ multiplex PCR; in TCRdb, only in-frame clones are kept and a portion is missing. That table supplies the V and J calls and clone size; D and trimming were determined from the DNA. The table has 200,000 or so clones, just under 85% seen once.

Sequencing was performed on peripheral blood. The chain couples TRBV29-1 to TRBJ2-5, with 11 bases matching TRBD2. The source is a human donor with acute or convalescent COVID-19. The donor label of this sample is uncertain. Here the CDR3 DNA reads TGCAGCGTTGAGCTAGCGGGAGGAAAAGGGCAAGAGACCCAGTACTTC. Encoded protein: CSVELAGGKGQETQYF.